The subject of this entry is one T cell receptor (beta chain). The data belong to a study of blood T cell repertoires in COVID-19. Study information: Material from acute and convalescent COVID-19 was sourced from the United States, Italy and Spain. T cells, B-cell-depleted T cells, or PBMCs provided the cDNA or gDNA that served as material.

The germline CDR1 and CDR2 sequences are SSHAT and FNYEAQ (reference sequence). This CDR3 comprises 15 residues. V lost 5 bases to trimming and J lost 8 bases; unmatched junction nucleotides: 12. TCRdb's copy holds only in-frame clones and misses some; the assay was immunoSEQ multiplex PCR. The sample lists around 160,000 clones; around 90% were seen once. V is TRBV7-7 and J is TRBJ2-1; 7 nucleotides line up with TRBD2. Source material: PBMCs or T cells enriched from blood (not recorded which). The sequence was obtained from a woman in her thirties or forties who had been exposed to COVID-19. For the CDR3, the DNA is TGTGCCAGCAGCGTAACGCCGGGACTAAATCATGAGCAGTTCTTC. This gives the protein CASSVTPGLNHEQFF. Full variable domain (remainder filled in from reference TRBV7-7 and TRBJ2-1): GAGVSQSPRYKVTKRGQDVTLRCDPISSHATLYWYQQALGQGPEFLTYFNYEAQPDKSGLPSDRFSAERPEGSISTLTIQRTEQRDSAMYRCASSVTPGLNHEQFFGPGTRLTVL.